The 25 T cell receptor beta chains below were found in one sample sequenced in a study of OX40 agonist ivuxolimab in advanced cancers. The repertoire was sequenced with immunoSEQ multiplex PCR; TCRdb's copy has only in-frame clones and lacks some. The sample lists tens of thousands of clones, around 87% occurring once. The source was CD4+ or CD8+ T cells sorted from blood, collected in a trial of the OX40 agonist ivuxolimab. The receptors stem from an adult with an advanced solid tumor such as melanoma, head and neck, liver or kidney cancer.

The rearrangement links TRBV29-1 to TRBJ2-3; D gene unclear. The CDR3 loop spans 13 amino acids. Germline V gene lookup returns CDR1 SQVTM and CDR2 ANQGSEA. The ends were cut back, 0 bases at V and 5 bases at J, with 9 bases in the middle. The CDR3 spells CSVEDAWGDTQYF. CDR3 sequence (DNA): TGCAGCGTTGAAGATGCATGGGGAGATACGCAGTATTTT.

This chain links TRBV29-1 with TRBJ1-2; D is possibly TRBD1 (5 bases). V was trimmed by 7 bases and J by 7 bases, leaving 19 bases between them. The CDR3 totals 13 residues. CDR1 is SQVTM, CDR2 ANQGSEA, per germline. The CDR3 is CSAHLEWGTGYTF. The CDR3 DNA sequence: TGCAGCGCCCACCTCGAATGGGGGACTGGCTACACCTTC. The entire variable domain, with the rest obtained from reference TRBV29-1 and TRBJ1-2, is as follows: SAVISQKPSRDICQRGTSLTIQCQVDSQVTMMFWYRQQPGQSLTLIATANQGSEATYESGFVIDKFPISRPNLTFSTLTVSNMSPEDSSIYLCSAHLEWGTGYTFGSGTRLTVV.

The chain has TRBV5-1 and TRBJ2-3; D may correspond to TRBD1 or TRBD2 (5 bases each). Trimming took 0 bases from V and 0 from J, leaving 11 bases between them. The CDR3 has 16 amino acids. CDR1 is SGHRS and CDR2 is YFSETQ in the germline V gene. CDR3 amino acids: CASSLELWGSTDTQYF. CDR3 nucleotides: TGCGCCAGCAGCTTGGAGTTGTGGGGGAGCACAGATACGCAGTATTTT.

This chain connects TRBV27 to TRBJ2-7; 10 bases align to TRBD1. CDR1 and CDR2 (germline): MNHEY, SMNVEV (reference sequence). There are 16 residues in the CDR3. The V and J ends lost 5 bases and 3 bases, in that order; junction bases with no gene match: 10. CDR3 amino acids: CASSPHIRDRGYEQYF. DNA of the CDR3: TGTGCCAGCAGTCCCCACATTAGGGACAGGGGCTACGAGCAGTACTTC.

The chain is built from TRBV21-1 and TRBJ2-7; the table names TRBD1, a call not compared with the DNA. TRBV21-1 counts as a pseudogene. The CDR3 consists of 14 residues. CDR3 sequence: CASGPLGGGDEQYF. CDR3 sequence (DNA): TGTGCCAGCGGCCCATTAGGTGGGGGCGACGAGCAGTACTTC.

The genes are TRBV27 and TRBJ2-7; D not certain. The CDR3 spans 13 residues. Trimming removed 6 bases at V and 2 bases at J, with 11 bases between. From germline, CDR1 is MNHEY and CDR2 SMNVEV (reference sequence). CDR3 residues: CASSYGRTYEQYF. The DNA of the CDR3 is TGTGCCAGCAGCTATGGACGGACCTACGAGCAGTACTTC.

The J gene is TRBJ1-3, the V gene TRBV9; no firm D call. CDR3 length: 13 residues. The V end lost 5 bases, the J end lost 0 bases, and 6 bases lay between the germline ends. CDR1 and CDR2 (germline): SGDLS, YYNGEE. This CDR3 reads CASRRDSGNTIYF. The CDR3 nucleotides read TGTGCCAGCAGGCGGGACTCTGGAAACACCATATATTTT.

The chain couples TRBV7-9 to TRBJ1-2; no firm D call. With 5 bases removed from V and 6 bases from J, the gap between germline ends came to 13 bases. Per germline, CDR1 SEHNR and CDR2 FQNEAQ (reference sequence). The CDR3 spans 13 residues. The CDR3 sequence is CASSPDSPDGYTF. CDR3 DNA: TGTGCCAGCAGCCCCGACTCCCCTGATGGCTACACCTTC. Based on the CDR3 plus reference TRBV7-9 and TRBJ1-2, the full variable domain is DTGVSQNPRHKITKRGQNVTFRCDPISEHNRLYWYRQTLGQGPEFLTYFQNEAQLEKSRLLSDRFSAERPKGSFSTLEIQRTEQGDSAMYLCASSPDSPDGYTFGSGTRLTVV.

In DNA, the CDR3 is TGTGCCAGCCCCCCAGGGATCCCAACCGGGGAGCTGTTTTTT. Translating it yields CASPPGIPTGELFF. The rearrangement joins TRBV7-9 to TRBJ2-2; maybe TRBD1 (5 bases). This CDR3 spans 14 amino acids. Germline V CDR1 and CDR2: SEHNR, FQNEAQ (reference sequence). V dropped 8 bases and J dropped 5 bases, with 15 bases sitting between them.

This chain connects TRBV15 to TRBJ1-4; TRBD1 agrees at 9 bases. This CDR3 has 15 residues. The germline CDR1 and CDR2 sequences are LNHNV and YYDKDF (reference sequence). V lost 2 bases to trimming and J lost 7 bases; unmatched junction nucleotides: 5. This CDR3 is CATSRHRDRAEKLFF. CDR3 DNA sequence: TGTGCCACCAGCAGACACCGGGACAGGGCTGAAAAACTGTTTTTT.

V and J are TRBV5-1 and TRBJ2-5; D is unclear. Germline V CDR1 and CDR2: SGHRS, YFSETQ. V dropped 2 bases and J dropped 5 bases, with 19 bases sitting between them. The CDR3 spans 16 residues. Written as DNA, the CDR3 is TGCGCCAGCAGCTTCCGGATATTGTGGGGTGGCGAGACCCAGTACTTC. Protein product: CASSFRILWGGETQYF. The full variable domain, with the rest looked up from reference TRBV5-1 and TRBJ2-5, is KAGVTQTPRYLIKTRGQQVTLSCSPISGHRSVSWYQQTPGQGLQFLFEYFSETQRNKGNFPGRFSGRQFSNSRSEMNVSTLELGDSALYLCASSFRILWGGETQYFGPGTRLLVL.

The chain has TRBV7-9 and TRBJ1-1; no reliable D call. V shed 1 base and J shed 0 bases, with 6 bases lying between them. CDR1 and CDR2 from the germline V gene are SEHNR and FQNEAQ (reference sequence). CDR3 length: 14 amino acids. CDR3 protein: CASSLGSMNTEAFF. The CDR3 bases are TGTGCCAGCAGCTTAGGGTCCATGAACACTGAAGCTTTCTTT.

V and J are TRBV28 and TRBJ2-7; TRBD1 matches at 9 bases. Trimming removed 5 bases from V and 3 bases from J; junction bases left unmatched: 11. This CDR3 is 16 amino acids long. Germline V CDR1 and CDR2: MDHEN, SYDVKM. The CDR3 nucleotides are TGTGCCAGCAGTGTCACCGGGACAGGGATTTTCTACGAGCAGTACTTC. Amino acids: CASSVTGTGIFYEQYF.

The rearrangement links TRBV18 to TRBJ2-1; D gene uncertain. The V and J ends lost 3 bases and 0 bases respectively, with 12 bases between them. CDR3 size: 16 residues. CDR1 and CDR2 (germline): KGHSH, LQKENI. The CDR3 spells CASSPWGLGSYNEQFF. CDR3 sequence (DNA): TGTGCCAGCTCACCCTGGGGTCTGGGCTCCTACAATGAGCAGTTCTTC.

This chain joins TRBV10-3 and TRBJ2-5, with a possible D match to TRBD1 (5 bases). V lost 6 bases and J 0 bases, leaving 11 bases between the germline ends. The CDR3 totals 14 residues. Germline values: CDR1 ENHRY, CDR2 SYGVKD. The chain's CDR3 is CAIRDTQYQETQYF. DNA for the CDR3: TGTGCCATCAGGGACACCCAGTACCAAGAGACCCAGTACTTC.

The rearrangement uses TRBV19 and TRBJ2-1; 7 bases fit TRBD1. CDR3 size: 15 residues. J lost 0 bases, V lost 7 bases, and 6 bases had no gene match. Germline V gene sequence: CDR1 LNHDA, CDR2 SQIVND (reference sequence). The CDR3 DNA is TGTGCCAGTAACCCGGGACAGAGCTCCTACAATGAGCAGTTCTTC. Its translation: CASNPGQSSYNEQFF. Full variable domain (remainder filled in from reference TRBV19 and TRBJ2-1): DGGITQSPKYLFRKEGQNVTLSCEQNLNHDAMYWYRQDPGQGLRLIYYSQIVNDFQKGDIAEGYSVSREKKESFPLTVTSAQKNPTAFYLCASNPGQSSYNEQFFGPGTRLTVL.

The genes are TRBV7-3 and TRBJ2-1; the match to TRBD2 covers 8 bases. Trimming at V came to 5 bases and at J to 8 bases, leaving 8 bases not matched to a gene. This CDR3 has 14 amino acids. CDR1 and CDR2 (germline): SGHTA, FQGTGA. CDR3 nucleotide sequence: TGTGCCAGCAGCATGGGACTAGGGTGGGATGAGCAGTTCTTC. Protein: CASSMGLGWDEQFF.

The table lists this clone with a count of one. V is TRBV7-9 and J is TRBJ2-5; 7 positions match TRBD2. The V segment lost 1 base and the J segment 5 bases; nucleotides outside the gene matches: 13. This CDR3 contains 17 residues. Germline CDR1 reads SEHNR; CDR2 reads FQNEAQ (reference sequence). Written as DNA, the CDR3 is TGTGCCAGCAGCTTAGTGTTCGCGGGAGCGGCCCTGGAGACCCAGTACTTC. Its translation: CASSLVFAGAALETQYF.

V gene TRBV6-1 combines with J gene TRBJ1-5, with D unclear. The CDR3 covers 14 residues. The V end lost 4 bases, the J end lost 6 bases, and 13 bases lay between the germline ends. The germline V gene encodes CDR1 MNHNS and CDR2 SASEGT. The CDR3 loop reads CASSVGNEGQPQHF. DNA of the CDR3: TGTGCCAGCAGTGTTGGGAATGAGGGTCAGCCCCAGCATTTT.

Details on this clone: Other DNA variants within this sample encode the same CDR3. The chain carries TRBV12-5 and TRBJ2-5; 7 nucleotides agree with TRBD1. V trimming: 0 bases; J trimming: 3 bases; junction bases outside the gene matches: 10. Germline V gene sequence: CDR1 LGHNT, CDR2 FRNRAP. The CDR3 is 17 residues long. This CDR3 is CASGLVAGTEVKETQYF. In DNA, the CDR3 is TGTGCTAGTGGTTTGGTTGCTGGGACAGAAGTTAAAGAGACCCAGTACTTC.

In DNA, the CDR3 is TGTGCCAGCAGCCAAACAGGGGACGAGACCCAGTACTTC. It specifies CASSQTGDETQYF. The rearrangement uses TRBV13 and TRBJ2-5; TRBD1 matches 7 bases. Unmatched junction bases numbered 5, after V lost 5 bases and J lost 5 bases. The CDR3 length is 13 residues. Germline lookup yields CDR1 PRHDT and CDR2 FYEKMQ (reference sequence).

In its sample, this clone was seen once. The rearrangement links TRBV19 to TRBJ2-1; 12 positions agree with TRBD2. The germline V gene encodes CDR1 LNHDA and CDR2 SQIVND (reference sequence). J lost 5 bases, V lost 5 bases, and 4 bases had no gene match. The CDR3 has 15 residues. CDR3 residues: CASSFSSGGDNEQFF. CDR3 nucleotides: TGTGCCAGTAGTTTTTCTAGCGGGGGGGACAATGAGCAGTTCTTC. Variable domain in full (rest from reference TRBV19 and TRBJ2-1): DGGITQSPKYLFRKEGQNVTLSCEQNLNHDAMYWYRQDPGQGLRLIYYSQIVNDFQKGDIAEGYSVSREKKESFPLTVTSAQKNPTAFYLCASSFSSGGDNEQFFGPGTRLTVL.

The V and J genes are TRBV4-3 and TRBJ2-5; TRBD2 aligns across 8 bases. V was clipped by 0 bases and J by 3 bases; unmatched bases: 3. Germline CDR1 and CDR2: LGHNA and YSLEER. This CDR3 has 15 residues. CDR3 sequence: CASSQDVSGEETQYF. The CDR3 DNA sequence: TGCGCCAGCAGCCAAGATGTTAGCGGGGAAGAGACCCAGTACTTC.

CDR3 sequence: CATSSGSSFGGYTF. DNA for the CDR3: TGTGCCACCTCATCGGGAAGTAGCTTCGGGGGCTACACCTTC. The rearrangement uses TRBV25-1 and TRBJ1-2, with D hard to call. Looked up from germline, CDR1 is MGHDK and CDR2 is SYGVNS. V lost 10 bases and J 8 bases, leaving 23 bases between the germline ends. The CDR3 is 14 amino acids.

The chain has TRBV27 and TRBJ1-2; perhaps TRBD1 as D (5 bases). CDR1 is MNHEY and CDR2 is SMNVEV in the germline V gene (reference sequence). The V gene lost 3 bases and the J gene lost 8 bases, with 13 bases spanning the gap. The length of the CDR3 is 13 residues. CDR3 in amino acids: CASSFNSWGGYTF. The DNA for the CDR3 is TGTGCCAGCAGTTTTAACTCCTGGGGCGGCTACACCTTC.